This paragraph reports one T cell receptor beta chain. These data come from a study of blood T cell repertoires in COVID-19. Whole-study context: Collection of acute and convalescent COVID-19 samples took place in the United States, Italy and Spain. In each case, the material was cDNA or gDNA derived from T cells, B-cell-depleted T cells, or PBMCs.

In Seattle, patients joined the study during active infection and were tracked longitudinally. Trimming cost V 3 bases and J 0 bases; bases outside gene matches: 11. The length of the CDR3 is 18 residues. Germline V gene sequence: CDR1 SNHLY, CDR2 FYNNEI. TCRdb's copy holds only in-frame clones and misses some; the assay was immunoSEQ multiplex PCR. The sample has approximately 200,000 clones, roughly three quarters seen once. J is TRBJ2-1 and V is TRBV2; 7 positions agree with TRBD2. Sequencing was carried out using peripheral blood. The source of this sequence is a woman older than 75 with COVID-19, enrolled during active disease. CDR3 residues: CASSDPTLAKSSYNEQFF. In nucleotides, the CDR3 is TGTGCCAGCAGTGACCCAACACTAGCGAAGAGCTCCTACAATGAGCAGTTCTTC.